This T cell receptor (beta chain) emerged from a study of T cell responses to AZD1222 COVID-19 vaccine. General study findings and limits: Vaccine-associated CD4 TCRs ranged over spike, dominating at 160-218 and 743-854.

This CDR3 spans 16 amino acids. Trimming took 4 bases from V and 8 from J, leaving 24 bases between them. The germline gives CDR1 SGDLS, CDR2 YYNGEE. Clones were read by immunoSEQ multiplex PCR, and TCRdb kept only the in-frame ones, dropping some. Of about 120,000 clones in the sample, 88% are singletons; the top ten hold 2% to 3%. This clone was counted ten times or more. The antigen is undetermined. The chain carries TRBV9 and TRBJ1-1, with TRBD1 as a possible D gene (5 bases). The sample was peripheral blood, taken on day 0 of AZD1222 vaccination. The clonotype originates from an adult in good health. The CDR3 DNA reads TGTGCCAGCAGCAGCTCGGGGCAGGCGATCCTAGGGGAAGCTTTCTTT. Translated, it gives CASSSSGQAILGEAFF.